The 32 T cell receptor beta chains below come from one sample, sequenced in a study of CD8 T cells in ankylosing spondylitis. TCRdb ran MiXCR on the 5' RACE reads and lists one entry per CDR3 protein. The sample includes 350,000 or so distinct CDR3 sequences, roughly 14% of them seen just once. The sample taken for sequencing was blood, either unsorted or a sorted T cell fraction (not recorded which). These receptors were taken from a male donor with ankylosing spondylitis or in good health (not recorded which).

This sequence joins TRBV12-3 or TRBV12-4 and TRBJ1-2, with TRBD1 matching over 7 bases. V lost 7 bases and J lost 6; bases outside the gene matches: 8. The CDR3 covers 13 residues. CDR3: CASTTTGTHGYTF. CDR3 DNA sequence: TGTGCCAGCACCACGACAGGGACCCATGGCTACACCTTC.

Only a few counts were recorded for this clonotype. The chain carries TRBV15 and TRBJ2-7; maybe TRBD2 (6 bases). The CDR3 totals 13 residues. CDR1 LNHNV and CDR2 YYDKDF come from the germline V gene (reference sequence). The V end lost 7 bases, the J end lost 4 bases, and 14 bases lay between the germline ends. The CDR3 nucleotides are TGTGCCACCACTTCGGGGCTAGCGTACGAGCAGTACTTC. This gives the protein CATTSGLAYEQYF.

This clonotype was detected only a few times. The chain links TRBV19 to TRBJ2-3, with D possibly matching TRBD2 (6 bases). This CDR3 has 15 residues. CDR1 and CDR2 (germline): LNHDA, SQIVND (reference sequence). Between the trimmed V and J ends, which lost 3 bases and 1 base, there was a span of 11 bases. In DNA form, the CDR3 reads TGTGCCAGTAGTATCCGGGACTTGGGCACAGATACGCAGTATTTT. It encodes CASSIRDLGTDTQYF.

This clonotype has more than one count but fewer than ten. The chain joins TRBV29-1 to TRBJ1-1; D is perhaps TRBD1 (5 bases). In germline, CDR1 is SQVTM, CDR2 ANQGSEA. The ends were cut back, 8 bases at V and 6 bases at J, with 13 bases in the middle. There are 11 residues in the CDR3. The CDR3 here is CSTLRDAEAFF. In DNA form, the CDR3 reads TGCAGCACTCTCAGGGATGCTGAAGCTTTCTTT.

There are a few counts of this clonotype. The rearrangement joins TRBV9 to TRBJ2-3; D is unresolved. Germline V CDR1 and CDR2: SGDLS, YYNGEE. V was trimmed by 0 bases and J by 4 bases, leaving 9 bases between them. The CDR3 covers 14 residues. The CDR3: CASSVGSSPDTQYF. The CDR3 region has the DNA TGTGCCAGCAGCGTAGGAAGTAGCCCAGATACGCAGTATTTT. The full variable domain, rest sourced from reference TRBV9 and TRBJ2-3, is DSGVTQTPKHLITATGQRVTLRCSPRSGDLSVYWYQQSLDQGLQFLIQYYNGEERAKGNILERFSAQQFPDLHSELNLSSLELGDSALYFCASSVGSSPDTQYFGPGTRLTVL.

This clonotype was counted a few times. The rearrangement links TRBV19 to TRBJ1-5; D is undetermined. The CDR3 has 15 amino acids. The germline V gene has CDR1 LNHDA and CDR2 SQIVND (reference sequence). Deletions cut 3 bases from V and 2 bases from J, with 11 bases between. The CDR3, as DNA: TGTGCCAGTAGTATTATTGGAGCTGGCAATCAGCCCCAGCATTTT. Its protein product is CASSIIGAGNQPQHF.

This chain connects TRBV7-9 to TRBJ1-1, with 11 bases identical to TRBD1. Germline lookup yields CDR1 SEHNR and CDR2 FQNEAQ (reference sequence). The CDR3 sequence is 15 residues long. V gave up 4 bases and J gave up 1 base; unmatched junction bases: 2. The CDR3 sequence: CASSYGTGGNTEAFF. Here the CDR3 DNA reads TGTGCCAGCAGCTACGGGACAGGGGGGAACACTGAAGCTTTCTTT.

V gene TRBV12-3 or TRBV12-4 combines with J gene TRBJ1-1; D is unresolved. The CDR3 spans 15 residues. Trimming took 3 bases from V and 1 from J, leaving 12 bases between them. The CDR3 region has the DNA TGTGCCAGCAGTTTGGCTGGAATCGAGAACACTGAAGCTTTCTTT. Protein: CASSLAGIENTEAFF.

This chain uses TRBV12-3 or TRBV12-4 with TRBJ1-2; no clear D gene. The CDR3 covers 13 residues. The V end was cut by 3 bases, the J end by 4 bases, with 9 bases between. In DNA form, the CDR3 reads TGTGCCAGCAGTTTTGCACACCTCTATGGCTACACCTTC. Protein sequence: CASSFAHLYGYTF.

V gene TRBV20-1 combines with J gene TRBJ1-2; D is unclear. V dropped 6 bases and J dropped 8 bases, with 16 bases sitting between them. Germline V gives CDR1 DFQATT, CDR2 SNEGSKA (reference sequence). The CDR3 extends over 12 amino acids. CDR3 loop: CSAAPRVRGYTF. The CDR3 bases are TGCAGTGCCGCCCCCAGAGTTAGGGGCTACACCTTC.

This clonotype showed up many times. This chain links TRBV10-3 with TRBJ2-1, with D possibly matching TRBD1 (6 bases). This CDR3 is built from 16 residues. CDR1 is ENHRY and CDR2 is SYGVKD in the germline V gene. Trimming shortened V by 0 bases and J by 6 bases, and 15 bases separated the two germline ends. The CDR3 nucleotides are TGTGCCATCAGTGAGTCGGGGGACATGGGCTTCAATGAGCAGTTCTTC. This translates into CAISESGDMGFNEQFF.

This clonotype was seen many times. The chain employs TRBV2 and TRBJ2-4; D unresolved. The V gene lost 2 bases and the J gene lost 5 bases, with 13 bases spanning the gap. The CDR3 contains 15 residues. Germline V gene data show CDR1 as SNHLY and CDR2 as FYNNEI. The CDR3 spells CASSESQGDQNIQYF. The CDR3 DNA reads TGTGCCAGCAGTGAATCGCAAGGAGACCAAAACATTCAGTACTTC.

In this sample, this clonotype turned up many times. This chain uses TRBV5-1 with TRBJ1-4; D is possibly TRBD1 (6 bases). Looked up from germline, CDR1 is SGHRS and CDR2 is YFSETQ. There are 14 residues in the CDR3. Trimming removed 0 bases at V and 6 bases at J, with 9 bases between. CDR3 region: CASSLEGGDEKLFF. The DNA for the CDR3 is TGCGCCAGCAGCTTGGAGGGGGGCGATGAAAAACTGTTTTTT.

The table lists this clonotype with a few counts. CDR3 bases: TGTGCCAGCAGCTTAGAAACACAGGGGGCTGGCTACACCTTC. Residues: CASSLETQGAGYTF. This rearrangement joins TRBV7-9 to TRBJ1-2; 9 nucleotides match TRBD1. Trimming removed 1 base from V and 7 bases from J; junction bases left unmatched: 4. CDR3 length equals 14 residues. Germline-derived CDR1 and CDR2 are SEHNR and FQNEAQ (reference sequence).

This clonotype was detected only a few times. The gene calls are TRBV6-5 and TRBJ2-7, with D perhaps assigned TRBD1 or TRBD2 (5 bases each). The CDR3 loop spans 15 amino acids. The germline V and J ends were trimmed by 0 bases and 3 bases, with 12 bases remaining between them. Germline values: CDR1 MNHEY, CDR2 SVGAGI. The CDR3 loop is CASSYSQGPYYEQYF. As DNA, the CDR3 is TGTGCCAGCAGTTACTCCCAGGGACCCTACTACGAGCAGTACTTC.

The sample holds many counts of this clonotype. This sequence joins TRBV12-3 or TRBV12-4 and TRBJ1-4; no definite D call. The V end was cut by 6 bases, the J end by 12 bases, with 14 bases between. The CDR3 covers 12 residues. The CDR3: CASREGLSELFF. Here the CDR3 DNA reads TGTGCCAGCAGGGAGGGTCTTTCCGAACTGTTTTTT.

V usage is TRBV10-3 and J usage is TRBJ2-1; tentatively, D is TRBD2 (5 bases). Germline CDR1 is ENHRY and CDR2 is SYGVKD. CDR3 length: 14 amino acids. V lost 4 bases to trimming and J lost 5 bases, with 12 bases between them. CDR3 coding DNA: TGTGCCATCAGTGCTAGCATCGGCCACAATGAGCAGTTCTTC. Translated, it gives CAISASIGHNEQFF.

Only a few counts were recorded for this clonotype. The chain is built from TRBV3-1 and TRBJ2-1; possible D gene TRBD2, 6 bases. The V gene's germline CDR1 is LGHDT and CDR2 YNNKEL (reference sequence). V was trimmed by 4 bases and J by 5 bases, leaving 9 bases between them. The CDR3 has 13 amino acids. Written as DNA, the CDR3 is TGTGCCAGCAGCCCGGGACTCAACAATGAGCAGTTCTTC. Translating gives CASSPGLNNEQFF.

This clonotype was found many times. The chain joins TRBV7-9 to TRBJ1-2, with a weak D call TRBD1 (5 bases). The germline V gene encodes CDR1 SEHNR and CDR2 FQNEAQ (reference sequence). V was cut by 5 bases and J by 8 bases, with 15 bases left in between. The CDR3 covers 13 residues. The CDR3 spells CASSPGPMEGYTF. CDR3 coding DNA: TGTGCCAGCAGCCCGGGACCCATGGAAGGCTACACCTTC.

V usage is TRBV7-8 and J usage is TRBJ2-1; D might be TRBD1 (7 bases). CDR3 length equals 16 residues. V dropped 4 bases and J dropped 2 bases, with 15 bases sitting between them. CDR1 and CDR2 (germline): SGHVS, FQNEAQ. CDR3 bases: TGTGCCAGCAGCTCCAGACAGGGACTCACCTACAATGAGCAGTTCTTC. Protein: CASSSRQGLTYNEQFF.

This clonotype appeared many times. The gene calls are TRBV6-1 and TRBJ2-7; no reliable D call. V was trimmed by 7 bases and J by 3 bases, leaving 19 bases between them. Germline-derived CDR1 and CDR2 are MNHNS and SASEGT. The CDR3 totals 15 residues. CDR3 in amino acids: CASNLRKDRHYEQYF. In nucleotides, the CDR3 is TGTGCCAGCAATCTACGGAAGGACCGTCACTACGAGCAGTACTTC.

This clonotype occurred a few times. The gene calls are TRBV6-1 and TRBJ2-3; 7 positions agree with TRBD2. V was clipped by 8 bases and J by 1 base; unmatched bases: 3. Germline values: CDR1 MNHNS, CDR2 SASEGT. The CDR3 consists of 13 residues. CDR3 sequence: CASFAGGTDTQYF. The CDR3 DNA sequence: TGTGCCAGCTTCGCGGGGGGCACAGATACGCAGTATTTT.

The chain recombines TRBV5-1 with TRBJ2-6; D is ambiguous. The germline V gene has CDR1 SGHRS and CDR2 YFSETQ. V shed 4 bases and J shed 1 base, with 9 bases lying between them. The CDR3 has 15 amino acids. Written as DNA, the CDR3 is TGCGCCAGCAGCCTTACCTCATCTGGGGCCAACGTCCTGACTTTC. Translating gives CASSLTSSGANVLTF.

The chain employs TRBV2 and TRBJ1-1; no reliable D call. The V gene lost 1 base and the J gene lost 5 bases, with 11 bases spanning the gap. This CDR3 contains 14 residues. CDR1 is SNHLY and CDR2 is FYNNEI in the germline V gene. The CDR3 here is CASSEGTSGTEAFF. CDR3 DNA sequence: TGTGCCAGCAGTGAAGGGACCTCGGGGACTGAAGCTTTCTTT.

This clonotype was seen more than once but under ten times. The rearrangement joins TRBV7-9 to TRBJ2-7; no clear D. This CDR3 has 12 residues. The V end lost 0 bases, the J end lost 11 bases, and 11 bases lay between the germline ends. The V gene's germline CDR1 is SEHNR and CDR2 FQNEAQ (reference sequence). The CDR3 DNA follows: TGTGCCAGCAGCTTAGCGTGGGCAGAGAAGTACTTC. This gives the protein CASSLAWAEKYF.

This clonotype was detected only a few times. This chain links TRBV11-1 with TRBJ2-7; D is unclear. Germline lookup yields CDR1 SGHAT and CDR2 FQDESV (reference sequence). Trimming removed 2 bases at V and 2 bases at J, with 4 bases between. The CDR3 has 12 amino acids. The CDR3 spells CASSLSTYEQYF. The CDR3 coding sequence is TGTGCCAGCAGCTTAAGTACCTACGAGCAGTACTTC.

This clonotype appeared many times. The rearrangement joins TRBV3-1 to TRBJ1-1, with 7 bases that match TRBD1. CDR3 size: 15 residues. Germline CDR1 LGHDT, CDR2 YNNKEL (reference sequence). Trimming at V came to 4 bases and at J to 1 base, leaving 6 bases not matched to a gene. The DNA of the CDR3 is TGTGCCAGCAGCCCTGGGGGACAGCGGAACACTGAAGCTTTCTTT. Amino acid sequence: CASSPGGQRNTEAFF.

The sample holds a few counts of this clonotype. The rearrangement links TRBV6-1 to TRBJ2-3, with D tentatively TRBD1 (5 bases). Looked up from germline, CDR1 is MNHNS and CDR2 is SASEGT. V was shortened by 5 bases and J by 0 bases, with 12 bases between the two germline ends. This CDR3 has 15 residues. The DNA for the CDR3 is TGTGCCAGCAGTCGACAGACTGGTAGCACAGATACGCAGTATTTT. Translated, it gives CASSRQTGSTDTQYF.

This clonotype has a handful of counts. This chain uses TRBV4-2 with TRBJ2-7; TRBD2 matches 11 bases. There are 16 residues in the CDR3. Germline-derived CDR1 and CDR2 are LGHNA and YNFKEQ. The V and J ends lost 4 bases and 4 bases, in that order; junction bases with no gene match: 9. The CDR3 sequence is CASSRPKTSGVYEQYF. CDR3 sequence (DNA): TGTGCCAGCAGCCGACCCAAGACTAGCGGGGTGTACGAGCAGTACTTC.

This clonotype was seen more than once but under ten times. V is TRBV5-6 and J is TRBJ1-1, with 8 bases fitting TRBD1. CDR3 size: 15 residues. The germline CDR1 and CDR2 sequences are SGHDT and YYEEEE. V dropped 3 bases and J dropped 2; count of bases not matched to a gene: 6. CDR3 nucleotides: TGTGCCAGCAGCTGGGGGGGACAGGTCAACACTGAAGCTTTCTTT. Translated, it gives CASSWGGQVNTEAFF.

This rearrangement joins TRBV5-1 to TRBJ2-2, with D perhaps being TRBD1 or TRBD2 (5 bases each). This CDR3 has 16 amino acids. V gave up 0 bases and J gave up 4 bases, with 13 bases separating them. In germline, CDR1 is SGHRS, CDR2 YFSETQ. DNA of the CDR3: TGCGCCAGCAGCTTGGCCCCAGGGAGAACCACCGGGGAGCTGTTTTTT. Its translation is CASSLAPGRTTGELFF.

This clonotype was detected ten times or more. DNA of the CDR3: TGTGCCAGCAGGGACAGGCTCCTGGGCTATGGCTACACCTTC. Its translation: CASRDRLLGYGYTF. The genes are TRBV12-3 or TRBV12-4 and TRBJ1-2, with 7 bases lining up with TRBD1. This CDR3 is 14 amino acids long. V was clipped by 6 bases and J by 4 bases; unmatched bases: 8.